This T cell receptor (beta chain) was sequenced in a study of cytomegalovirus exposure and HLA in healthy donors. Primers included in the PCR were 60 Vbeta and 13 Jbeta primers. Assay: immunoSEQ multiplex PCR; the TCRdb copy retains only in-frame clones and omits some. The data contain 130,000 or so clones, about 10% of them singletons. Healthy people donating bone marrow made up the donors. When sampled, the donors appeared nominally healthy, though they likely had unrecorded immune exposures. The receptor was isolated from a woman between 35 and 50 years old in good health and CMV-seropositive. The specimen sequenced was PBMCs.

The CDR3 sequence: CASSWGLAGLPGGTDTQYF. The DNA for the CDR3 is TGCGCCAGCAGCTGGGGACTAGCGGGCCTTCCAGGGGGCACAGATACGCAGTATTTT. This rearrangement joins TRBV5-1 to TRBJ2-3; TRBD2 aligns across 12 bases. This CDR3 spans 19 amino acids. The V gene end was trimmed by 3 bases and the J gene end by 1 base; junction bases not matched to a gene: 12. Germline V lookup: CDR1 SGHRS, CDR2 YFSETQ. The full variable domain, completed using reference TRBV5-1 and TRBJ2-3, is KAGVTQTPRYLIKTRGQQVTLSCSPISGHRSVSWYQQTPGQGLQFLFEYFSETQRNKGNFPGRFSGRQFSNSRSEMNVSTLELGDSALYLCASSWGLAGLPGGTDTQYFGPGTRLTVL.